This TCR beta chain was sequenced for a study of blood T cells in healthy people across ages. Of note for this clonotype: What it binds is not known.

V gave up 7 bases and J gave up 0 bases, with 16 bases separating them. The CDR3 length is 16 residues. Germline assignment: CDR1 MNHEY and CDR2 SVGEGT. Sample-barcoded 5' priming and a J-beta primer mix drove a second PCR of 7 to 11 cycles. Every single cDNA molecule received a tag from a template-switch adaptor with 12 random nucleotides. TCRdb re-analysed the 5' RACE reads in MiXCR, keeping a single row per CDR3 protein. The sample consists of 540,000 or so distinct CDR3 sequences, around half of them appearing once. The study's findings and limits: For the donors, CMV status was unknown and possibly confounded expanded clonotype changes. Since the PBMCs were unsorted, naive and antigen-experienced cells could not be conclusively compared.

The TCR originated in a man aged 80 or over in good health. Sample: blood. The V call is TRBV6-2 or TRBV6-3, the J call TRBJ1-5; weak D call: TRBD1 (5 bases). CDR3 sequence reads: CASTSPGPYSNQPQHF. As DNA, the CDR3 is TGTGCCAGCACTTCCCCAGGGCCATATAGCAATCAGCCCCAGCATTTT.